This TCR beta chain is drawn from a study of sequential checkpoint blockade in melanoma. The overall study: Randomization was 1:1 between first-line nivolumab→ipilimumab and ipilimumab→nivolumab. Each arm's sequence ended with maintenance nivolumab.

This clone was counted only a few times. Described treatment: randomized to nivolumab then ipilimumab (arm A) or the reverse (arm B). The V gene's germline CDR1 is MNHEY and CDR2 SVGAGI. V was cut by 5 bases and J by 0 bases, with 8 bases left in between. CDR3 length equals 13 residues. Assay used: immunoSEQ multiplex PCR; TCRdb lists only in-frame clones, some missing. There are about 3,600 clones in the sample; about 60% occur only once, and roughly 73% lies in the top ten. The sequenced sample was CD8+ T cells sorted from blood (inferred from file names), obtained from a patient given nivolumab and ipilimumab in sequence. This chain uses TRBV6-5 with TRBJ2-7; a weak D match, TRBD2 (5 bases). This TCR came from a human donor with melanoma. CDR3 protein: CASSTSLSYEQYF. DNA for the CDR3: TGTGCCAGCAGTACTAGTCTCTCCTACGAGCAGTACTTC.